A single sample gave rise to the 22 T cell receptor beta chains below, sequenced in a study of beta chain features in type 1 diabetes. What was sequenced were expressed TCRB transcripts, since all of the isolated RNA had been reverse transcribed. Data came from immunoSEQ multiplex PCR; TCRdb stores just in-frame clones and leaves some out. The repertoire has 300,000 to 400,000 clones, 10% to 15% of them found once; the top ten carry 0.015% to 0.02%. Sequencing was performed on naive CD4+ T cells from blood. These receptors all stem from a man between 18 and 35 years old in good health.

The CDR3 DNA sequence: TGTGCCATCTCACAGGGGGGAGAGACCCAGTACTTC. Protein sequence: CAISQGGETQYF. This sequence joins TRBV10-3 and TRBJ2-5, with 8 bases identical to TRBD1. Germline V gene sequence: CDR1 ENHRY, CDR2 SYGVKD. The CDR3 sequence is 12 residues long. Unmatched junction bases numbered 3, after V lost 8 bases and J lost 4 bases.

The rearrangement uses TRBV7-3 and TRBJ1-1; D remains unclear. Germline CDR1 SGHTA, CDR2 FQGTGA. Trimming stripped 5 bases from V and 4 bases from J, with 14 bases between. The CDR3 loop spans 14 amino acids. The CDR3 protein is CASSNGLPATEAFF. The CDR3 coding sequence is TGTGCCAGCAGCAACGGGTTACCTGCCACTGAAGCTTTCTTT.

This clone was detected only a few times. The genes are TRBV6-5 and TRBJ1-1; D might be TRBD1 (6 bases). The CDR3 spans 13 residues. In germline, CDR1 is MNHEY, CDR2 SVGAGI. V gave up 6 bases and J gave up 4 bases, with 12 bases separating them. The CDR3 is CASRRQDGTEAFF. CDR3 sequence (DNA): TGTGCCAGCAGAAGACAGGACGGCACTGAAGCTTTCTTT.

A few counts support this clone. The CDR3 loop reads CASSYMPGQGGNEQFF. The CDR3 DNA is TGTGCCAGCAGTTACATGCCGGGACAGGGAGGTAATGAGCAGTTCTTC. The chain combines TRBV28 with TRBJ2-1; 9 bases agree with TRBD1. Germline CDR1 reads MDHEN; CDR2 reads SYDVKM. The V gene end was trimmed by 4 bases and the J gene end by 7 bases; junction bases not matched to a gene: 11. This CDR3 region has 16 residues.

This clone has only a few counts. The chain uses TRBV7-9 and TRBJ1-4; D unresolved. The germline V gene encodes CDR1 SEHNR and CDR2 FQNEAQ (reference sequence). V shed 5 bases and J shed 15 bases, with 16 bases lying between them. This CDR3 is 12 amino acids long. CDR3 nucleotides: TGTGCCAGCAGCGTCTTTGACGGGGTGATGTTTTTT. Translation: CASSVFDGVMFF.

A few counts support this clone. The CDR3 sequence: CASTMATSSNQPQHF. DNA of the CDR3: TGTGCCAGCACAATGGCAACCTCTAGCAATCAGCCCCAGCATTTT. The gene calls are TRBV2 and TRBJ1-5; no reliable D call. The germline V gene encodes CDR1 SNHLY and CDR2 FYNNEI. The germline V and J ends were trimmed by 7 bases and 0 bases, with 13 bases remaining between them. CDR3 length: 15 residues.

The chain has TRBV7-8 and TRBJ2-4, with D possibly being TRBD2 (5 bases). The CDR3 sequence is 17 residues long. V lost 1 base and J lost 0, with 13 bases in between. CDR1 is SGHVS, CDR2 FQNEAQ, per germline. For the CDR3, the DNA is TGTGCCAGCAGCTTAGTCGGGCTAGCTCTAGCCAAAAACATTCAGTACTTC. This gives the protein CASSLVGLALAKNIQYF.

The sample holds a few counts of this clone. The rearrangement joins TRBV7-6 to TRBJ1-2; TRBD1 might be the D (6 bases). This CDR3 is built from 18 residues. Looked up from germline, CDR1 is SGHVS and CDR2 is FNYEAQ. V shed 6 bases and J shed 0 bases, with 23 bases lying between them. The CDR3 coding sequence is TGTGCCAGCAGTTCCGACCAATGGACAGAGAACTCTAACTATGGCTACACCTTC. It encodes CASSSDQWTENSNYGYTF.

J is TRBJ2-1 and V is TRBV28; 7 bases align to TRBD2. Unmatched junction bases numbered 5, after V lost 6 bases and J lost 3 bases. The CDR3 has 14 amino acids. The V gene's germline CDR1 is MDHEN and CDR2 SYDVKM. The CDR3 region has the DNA TGTGCCAGCAGGAGGACTAGGATCTACAATGAGCAGTTCTTC. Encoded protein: CASRRTRIYNEQFF.

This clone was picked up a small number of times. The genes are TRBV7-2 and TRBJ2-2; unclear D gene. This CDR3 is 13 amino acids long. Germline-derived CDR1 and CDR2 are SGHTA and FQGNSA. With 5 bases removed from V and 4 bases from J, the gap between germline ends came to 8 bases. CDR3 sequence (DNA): TGTGCCAGCAGCCCAGTCCCCACCGGGGAGCTGTTTTTT. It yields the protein CASSPVPTGELFF.

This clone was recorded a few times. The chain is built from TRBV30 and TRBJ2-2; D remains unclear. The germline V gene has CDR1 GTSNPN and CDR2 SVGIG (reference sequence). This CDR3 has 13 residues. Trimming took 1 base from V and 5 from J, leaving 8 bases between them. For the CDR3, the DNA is TGTGCCTGGAGTGCCCAGATTACCGGGGAGCTGTTTTTT. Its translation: CAWSAQITGELFF.

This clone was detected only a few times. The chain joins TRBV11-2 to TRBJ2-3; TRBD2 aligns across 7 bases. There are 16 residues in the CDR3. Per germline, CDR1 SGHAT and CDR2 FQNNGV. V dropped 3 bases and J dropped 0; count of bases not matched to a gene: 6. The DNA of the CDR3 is TGTGCCAGCAGCTTTTCGGGGGGTATTAGCACAGATACGCAGTATTTT. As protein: CASSFSGGISTDTQYF.

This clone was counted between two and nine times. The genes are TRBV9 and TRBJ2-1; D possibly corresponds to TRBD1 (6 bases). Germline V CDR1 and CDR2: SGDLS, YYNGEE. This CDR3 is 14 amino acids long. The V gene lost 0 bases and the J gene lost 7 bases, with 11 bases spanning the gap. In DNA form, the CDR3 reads TGTGCCAGCAGCGTAGTGGGGACAAGAAATGAGCAGTTCTTC. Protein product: CASSVVGTRNEQFF.

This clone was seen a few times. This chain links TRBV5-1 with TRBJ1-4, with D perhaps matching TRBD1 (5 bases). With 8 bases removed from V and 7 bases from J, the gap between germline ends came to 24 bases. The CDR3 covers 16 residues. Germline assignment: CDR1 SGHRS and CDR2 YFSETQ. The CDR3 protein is CASRDLGTLAGEKLFF. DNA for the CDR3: TGCGCCAGTCGGGACCTCGGGACTCTCGCAGGTGAAAAACTGTTTTTT.

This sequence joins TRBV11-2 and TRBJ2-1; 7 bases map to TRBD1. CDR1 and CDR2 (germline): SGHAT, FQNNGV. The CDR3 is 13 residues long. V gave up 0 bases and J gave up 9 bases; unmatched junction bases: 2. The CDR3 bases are TGTGCCAGCAGCTTAGAGACAGGGCGTGAGCAGTTCTTC. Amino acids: CASSLETGREQFF.

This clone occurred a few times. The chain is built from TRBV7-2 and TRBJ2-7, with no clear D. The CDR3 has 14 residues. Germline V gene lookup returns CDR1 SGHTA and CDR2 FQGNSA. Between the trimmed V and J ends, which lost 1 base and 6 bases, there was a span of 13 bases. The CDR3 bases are TGTGCCAGCAGCTTAGAGCCGAGAGGCGGCGAGCAGTACTTC. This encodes CASSLEPRGGEQYF.

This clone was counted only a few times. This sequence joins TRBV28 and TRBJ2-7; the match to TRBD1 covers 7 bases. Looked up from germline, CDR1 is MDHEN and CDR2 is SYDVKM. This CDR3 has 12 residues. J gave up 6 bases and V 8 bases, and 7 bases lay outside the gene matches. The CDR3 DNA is TGTGCCAGCTTTACAGGGGATTTCGAGCAGTACTTC. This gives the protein CASFTGDFEQYF. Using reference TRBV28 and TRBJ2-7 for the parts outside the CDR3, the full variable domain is DVKVTQSSRYLVKRTGEKVFLECVQDMDHENMFWYRQDPGLGLRLIYFSYDVKMKEKGDIPEGYSVSREKKERFSLILESASTNQTSMYLCASFTGDFEQYFGPGTRLTVT.

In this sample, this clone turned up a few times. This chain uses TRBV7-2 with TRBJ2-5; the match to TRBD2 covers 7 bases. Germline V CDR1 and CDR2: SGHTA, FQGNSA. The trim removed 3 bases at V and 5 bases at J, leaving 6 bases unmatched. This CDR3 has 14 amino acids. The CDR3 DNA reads TGTGCCAGCAGCTTGGGGACTATGAGGGAGACCCAGTACTTC. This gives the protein CASSLGTMRETQYF.

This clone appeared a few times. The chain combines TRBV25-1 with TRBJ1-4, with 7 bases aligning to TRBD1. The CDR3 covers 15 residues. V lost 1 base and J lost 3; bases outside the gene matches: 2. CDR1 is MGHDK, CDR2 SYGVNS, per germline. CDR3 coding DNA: TGTGCCAGCAGTGAATTGGGACAGTCTAATGAAAAACTGTTTTTT. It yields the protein CASSELGQSNEKLFF.

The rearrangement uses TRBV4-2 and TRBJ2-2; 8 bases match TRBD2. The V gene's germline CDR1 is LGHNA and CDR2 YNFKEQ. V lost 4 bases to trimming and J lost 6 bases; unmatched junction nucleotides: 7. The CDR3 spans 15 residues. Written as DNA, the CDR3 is TGTGCCAGCAGCCTCACGGCGGGGGGTCCCGGGGAGCTGTTTTTT. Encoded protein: CASSLTAGGPGELFF.

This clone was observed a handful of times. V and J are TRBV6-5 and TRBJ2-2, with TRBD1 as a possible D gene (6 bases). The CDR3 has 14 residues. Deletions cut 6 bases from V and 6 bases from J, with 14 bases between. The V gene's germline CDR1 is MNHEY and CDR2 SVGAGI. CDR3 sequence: CASSLLQGPGELFF. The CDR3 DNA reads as TGTGCCAGCAGCCTCCTACAGGGCCCCGGGGAGCTGTTTTTT.

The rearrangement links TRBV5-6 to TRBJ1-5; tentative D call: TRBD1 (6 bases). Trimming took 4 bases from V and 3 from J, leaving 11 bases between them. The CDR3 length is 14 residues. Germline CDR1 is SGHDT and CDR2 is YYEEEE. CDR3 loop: CASSPQGYNQPQHF. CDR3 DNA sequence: TGTGCCAGCAGCCCCCAGGGGTACAATCAGCCCCAGCATTTT.